The rows below give T cell receptor beta chains drawn from one sample of a study of regulatory T cells in long-lasting Graves disease. Via MiXCR, TCRdb re-called the multiplex PCR reads, giving one row per CDR3 protein. The data contain 400,000 or so distinct CDR3 sequences, less than 25% of them singletons. The sequencing used peripheral blood mononuclear cells (PBMCs), collected when the disease was refractory, from a patient treated with antithyroid drugs. The receptors were gathered from a female donor with Graves disease. Both conserved end residues are part of each CDR3. Each record gives: D gene, V gene, clone size, J gene, CDR3 DNA, CDR3 protein. A D gene is named only where the DNA matches it firmly. Rows may omit the clone size; those that give it use once, few, many or a size class.

TRBD1	TRBV28	many	TRBJ2-7	TGTGCCAGCAGTTGGGGGTTCGGGACAGGGGGCTACGAGCAGTACTTC	CASSWGFGTGGYEQYF
NA	TRBV6-9	NA	TRBJ2-2	TGTGCCAGCAGTTACTCATGGGGAGCCGTCTCGAACACCGGGGAGCTGTTTTTT	CASSYSWGAVSNTGELFF
TRBD1	TRBV4-2	NA	TRBJ2-7	TGTGCCAGCAGCCAAGATCCCGAAGGCAGGGGGCTAGGGGAGCAGTACTTC	CASSQDPEGRGLGEQYF
NA	TRBV10-2	NA	TRBJ1-4	TGCGCCAGCAGCCCCCTTGGACCCATGAGGGGCAATGAAAAACTGTTTTTT	CASSPLGPMRGNEKLFF
NA	TRBV11-2	many	TRBJ2-2	TGTGCCAGCAGCCCGGGGAGGGGGGCAACCGGGGAGCTGTTTTTT	CASSPGRGATGELFF
NA	TRBV18	NA	TRBJ2-1	TGTGCCAGCTCACCACCAGGGAAGCTATACAATGAGCAGTTCTTC	CASSPPGKLYNEQFF
NA	TRBV11-2	few	TRBJ1-4	TGTGCCAGCAGCTTCCAGTCTAGGGAAAAACTGTTTTTT	CASSFQSREKLFF
NA	TRBV7-2	NA	TRBJ2-4	TGTGCCAGCAGCTTCGGATCTGGGGAAAACATTCAGTACTTC	CASSFGSGENIQYF
NA	TRBV3-1	few	TRBJ1-5	TGTGCCAGCAGCTCCGCTTCGGTAAATCAGCCCCAGCATTTT	CASSSASVNQPQHF
TRBD1	TRBV7-2	few	TRBJ2-7	TGTGCCAGCAGCTCCGGGACAGGGCGCATGTACGAGCAGTACTTC	CASSSGTGRMYEQYF
TRBD2	TRBV7-9	NA	TRBJ2-6	TGTGCCAGCACTAGACTAGCGGGAGTGGCTGGGGCCAACGTCCTGACTTTC	CASTRLAGVAGANVLTF
TRBD1	TRBV5-1	many	TRBJ1-1	TGCGCCAGCAGCTCGGGACAGGCCTACACTGAAGCTTTCTTT	CASSSGQAYTEAFF
NA	TRBV10-3	many	TRBJ1-5	TGTGCCACCAGGGCGGATCGCAATCAGCCCCAGCATTTT	CATRADRNQPQHF
TRBD1	TRBV15	many	TRBJ2-5	TGTGCCACCAGCAGAGATGTACAGGGGGCGTCTGAGACCCAGTACTTC	CATSRDVQGASETQYF
NA	TRBV7-2	few	TRBJ2-1	TGTGCCAGCAGCTTATATTATCTCGGAAACAATGAGCAGTTCTTC	CASSLYYLGNNEQFF
NA	TRBV20-1	many	TRBJ2-5	TGCAGTGCTAGAACGGGGTGGGAGACCCAGTACTTC	CSARTGWETQYF
TRBD2	TRBV29-1	NA	TRBJ2-1	TGCAGCGTTGACTCTCCGGGACTAGAGCAGTTCTTC	CSVDSPGLEQFF
NA	TRBV6-2/TRBV6-3	NA	TRBJ2-7	TGTGCCAGCAGTTACTCGGGGAGTTGGCGGGACTCCTACGAGCAGTACTTC	CASSYSGSWRDSYEQYF
NA	TRBV3-1	NA	TRBJ2-1	TGTGCCAGCAGCCGGACGAGGGATGAGCAGTTCTTC	CASSRTRDEQFF
NA	TRBV2	few	TRBJ2-3	TGTGCCAGCAGGGGTTCTGATACGCAGTATTTT	CASRGSDTQYF
TRBD1	TRBV24-1	NA	TRBJ1-5	TGTGCCACCCACAGGGGGTCCGGCAATCAGCCCCAGCATTTT	CATHRGSGNQPQHF
NA	TRBV30	NA	TRBJ2-2	TGTGCCTGGAGGAGAAAAGGTCGGGGGAGTGGCGATCGCACCGGGGAGCTGTTTTTT	CAWRRKGRGSGDRTGELFF
NA	TRBV18	few	TRBJ2-1	TGTGCCAGCTCACCGATGACAGGTCGCAATGAGCAGTTCTTC	CASSPMTGRNEQFF
TRBD1	TRBV7-9	many	TRBJ1-4	TGTGCCAGCAGCTTGACAGGGAATAATGAAAAACTGTTTTTT	CASSLTGNNEKLFF
TRBD2	TRBV11-2	few	TRBJ2-1	TGTGCCAGCAGCTTAGTCGGGACTAGCGGGAGTGATGAGCAGTTCTTC	CASSLVGTSGSDEQFF
NA	TRBV27	many	TRBJ2-6	TGTGCCAGCAGCGCCGGAACGATGCCCGGGGCCAACGTCCTGACTTTC	CASSAGTMPGANVLTF
TRBD2	TRBV27	NA	TRBJ2-7	TGTGCCAGCAGGCCCGACCCTGGGGGGGGCGAGCAGTACTTC	CASRPDPGGGEQYF
TRBD2	TRBV29-1	few	TRBJ2-5	TGCAGCGTTGAAGGGGCGGGAGGGAGGTCGTCGGAGACCCAGTACTTC	CSVEGAGGRSSETQYF
NA	TRBV10-3	few	TRBJ1-1	TGTGCCATCAGTGAGTCGGCAGGGAGCGTCAGCACTGAAGCTTTCTTT	CAISESAGSVSTEAFF
NA	TRBV9	many	TRBJ2-7	TGTGCCAGCAGCGTAGGTCAGGGAGTATCCTACGAGCAGTACTTC	CASSVGQGVSYEQYF
TRBD2	TRBV6-2/TRBV6-3	NA	TRBJ2-2	TGTGCCAGCAGTTACCCTGGCGGGAGGGACACCGGGGAGCTGTTTTTT	CASSYPGGRDTGELFF
NA	TRBV6-2/TRBV6-3	NA	TRBJ1-5	TGTGCCAGCAGTTACTCTACCAATCAGCCCCAGCATTTT	CASSYSTNQPQHF
TRBD2	TRBV27	few	TRBJ2-7	TGTGCCAGCAGTTTAGGTACTAGCGGGAACGAGCAGTACTTC	CASSLGTSGNEQYF
TRBD2	TRBV7-9	NA	TRBJ2-5	TGTGCCAGCAGCCTTGGTTCCGGACTAGCGGGAGCGAGAGAGACCCAGTACTTC	CASSLGSGLAGARETQYF
TRBD1	TRBV7-9	NA	TRBJ1-2	TGTGCCAGCAGCGAATCCGGGACAGCCTATGGCTACACCTTC	CASSESGTAYGYTF
NA	TRBV11-2	NA	TRBJ2-6	TGTGCCAGCAGCCCTCTCCGGGACATAAGCTCTGGGGCCAACGTCCTGACTTTC	CASSPLRDISSGANVLTF
NA	TRBV10-3	few	TRBJ1-3	TGTGCCATCAGTCCCCAAGCCCCGGCCTCTGGAAACACCATATATTTT	CAISPQAPASGNTIYF
NA	TRBV5-1	few	TRBJ1-1	TGCGCCAGCAGCTTGGGGCCGCGCCAACGCATGAACACTGAAGCTTTCTTT	CASSLGPRQRMNTEAFF
TRBD2	TRBV12-3/TRBV12-4	many	TRBJ2-5	TGTGCCAGCAGTGTTTTTGGCGGGAGGGCCTTAGGGGAGACCCAGTACTTC	CASSVFGGRALGETQYF
TRBD2	TRBV11-2	many	TRBJ2-7	TGTGCCAGCAGCTTAGGACTAGCGGGAGGATCCGAGCAGTACTTC	CASSLGLAGGSEQYF
NA	TRBV12-3/TRBV12-4	many	TRBJ2-1	TGTGCCAGCAGTTTAGCAGGGGGATACAATGAGCAGTTCTTC	CASSLAGGYNEQFF
NA	TRBV2	many	TRBJ1-4	TGTGCCAGCAGTGACTCGCCGGCGATTAATGAAAAACTGTTTTTT	CASSDSPAINEKLFF
NA	TRBV6-2/TRBV6-3	many	TRBJ2-7	TGTGCCAGCAGTTACCCCCTCCAGGGCCCAGCCTACGAGCAGTACTTC	CASSYPLQGPAYEQYF
TRBD1	TRBV27	few	TRBJ1-1	TGTGCCAGCAGCACACCGACAGGGTCTGAAGCTTTCTTT	CASSTPTGSEAFF
TRBD2	TRBV28	many	TRBJ2-5	TGTGCCAGCAGTTTGTCCCTAGCGGGCCCCGGGGAGACCCAGTACTTC	CASSLSLAGPGETQYF
TRBD2	TRBV11-2	many	TRBJ2-5	TGTGCCAGCAGCGGACTAGCTCACCAAGAGACCCAGTACTTC	CASSGLAHQETQYF
NA	TRBV4-3	NA	TRBJ2-2	TGCGCCAGCAGCCAAGTTTCCCGGGCGAACACCGGGGAGCTGTTTTTT	CASSQVSRANTGELFF
NA	TRBV7-9	NA	TRBJ1-1	TGTGCCAGCACTAGGGGCCGGGGGGTGAACACTGAAGCTTTCTTT	CASTRGRGVNTEAFF
TRBD2	TRBV18	NA	TRBJ2-7	TGTGCCAGCTCCCCTATAAGAGCGGGGGAGCAGTACTTC	CASSPIRAGEQYF